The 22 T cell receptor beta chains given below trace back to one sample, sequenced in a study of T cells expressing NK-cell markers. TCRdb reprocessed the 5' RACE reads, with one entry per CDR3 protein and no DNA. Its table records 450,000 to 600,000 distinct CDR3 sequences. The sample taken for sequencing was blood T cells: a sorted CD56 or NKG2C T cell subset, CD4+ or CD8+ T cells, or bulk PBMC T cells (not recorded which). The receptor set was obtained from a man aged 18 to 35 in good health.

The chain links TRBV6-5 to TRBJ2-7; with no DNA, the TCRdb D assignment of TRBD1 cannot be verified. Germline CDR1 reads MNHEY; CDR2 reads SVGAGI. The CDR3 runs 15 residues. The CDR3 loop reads CASSSKTGPRDEQYF.

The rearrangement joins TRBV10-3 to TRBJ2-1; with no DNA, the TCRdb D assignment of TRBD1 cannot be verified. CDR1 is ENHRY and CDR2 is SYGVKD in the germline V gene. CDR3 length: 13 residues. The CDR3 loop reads CACRGGLLDEQFF.

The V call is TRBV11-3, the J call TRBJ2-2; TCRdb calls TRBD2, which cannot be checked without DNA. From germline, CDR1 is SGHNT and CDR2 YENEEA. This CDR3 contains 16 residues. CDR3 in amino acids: CASSRRAGRNTGELFF. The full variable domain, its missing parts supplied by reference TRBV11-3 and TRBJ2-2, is EAGVVQSPRYKIIEKKQPVAFWCNPISGHNTLYWYLQNLGQGPELLIRYENEEAVDDSQLPKDRFSAERLKGVDSTLKIQPAELGDSAVYLCASSRRAGRNTGELFFGEGSRLTVL.

CDR3 loop: CASSRGQRDTQYF. The gene calls are TRBV7-2 and TRBJ2-3; the D gene TCRdb calls, TRBD1, cannot be checked with no DNA. The CDR3 is 13 amino acids. Looked up from germline, CDR1 is SGHTA and CDR2 is FQGNSA.

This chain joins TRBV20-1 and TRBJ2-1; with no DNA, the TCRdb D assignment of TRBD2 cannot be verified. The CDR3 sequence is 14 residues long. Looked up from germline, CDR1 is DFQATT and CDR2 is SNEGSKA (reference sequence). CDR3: CSARDAKRAREQFF.

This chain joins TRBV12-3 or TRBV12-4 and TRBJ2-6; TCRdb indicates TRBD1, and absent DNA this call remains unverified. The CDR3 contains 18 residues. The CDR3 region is CASIRDRWENSGANVLTF.

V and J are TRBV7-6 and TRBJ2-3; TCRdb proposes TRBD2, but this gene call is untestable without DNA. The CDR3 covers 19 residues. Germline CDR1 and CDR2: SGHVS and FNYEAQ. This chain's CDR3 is CASSLGTSGTHPQEDTQYF.

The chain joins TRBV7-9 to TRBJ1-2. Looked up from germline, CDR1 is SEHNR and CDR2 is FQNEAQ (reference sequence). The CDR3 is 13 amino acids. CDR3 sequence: CASSLGGLHGYTF.

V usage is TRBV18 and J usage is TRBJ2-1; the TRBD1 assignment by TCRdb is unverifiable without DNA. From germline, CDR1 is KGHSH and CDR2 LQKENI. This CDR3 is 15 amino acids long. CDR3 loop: CASSVPGTGPYEQFF.

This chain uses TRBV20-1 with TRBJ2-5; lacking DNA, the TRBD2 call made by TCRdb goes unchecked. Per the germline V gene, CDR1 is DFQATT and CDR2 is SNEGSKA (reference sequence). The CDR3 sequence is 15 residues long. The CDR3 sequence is CSAGPLPGGRETQYF.

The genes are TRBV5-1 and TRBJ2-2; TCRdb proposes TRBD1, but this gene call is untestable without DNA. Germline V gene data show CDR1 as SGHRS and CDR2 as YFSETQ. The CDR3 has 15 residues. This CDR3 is CASSLLQGDSGELFF. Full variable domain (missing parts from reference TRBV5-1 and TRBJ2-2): KAGVTQTPRYLIKTRGQQVTLSCSPISGHRSVSWYQQTPGQGLQFLFEYFSETQRNKGNFPGRFSGRQFSNSRSEMNVSTLELGDSALYLCASSLLQGDSGELFFGEGSRLTVL.

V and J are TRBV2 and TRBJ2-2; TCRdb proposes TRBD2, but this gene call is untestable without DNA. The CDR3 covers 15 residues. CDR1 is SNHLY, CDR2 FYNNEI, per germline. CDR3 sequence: CASSVGLASTGELFF.

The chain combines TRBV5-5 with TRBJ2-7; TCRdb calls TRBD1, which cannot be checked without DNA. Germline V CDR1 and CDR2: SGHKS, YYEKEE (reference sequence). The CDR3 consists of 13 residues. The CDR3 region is CASRWDSTYEQYF.

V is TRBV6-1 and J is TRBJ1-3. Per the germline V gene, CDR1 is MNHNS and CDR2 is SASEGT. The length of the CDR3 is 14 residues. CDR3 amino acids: CASRRQGSGNTIYF.

CDR3 sequence: CASSPGLAGAGEQFF. The chain combines TRBV6-2 or TRBV6-3 with TRBJ2-1; as DNA is missing, the TRBD2 call by TCRdb cannot be tested. The CDR3 is 15 amino acids. Germline V gene lookup returns CDR1 MNHEY and CDR2 SVGEGT.

The CDR3 here is CASSLVQAREETQYF. The V gene is TRBV5-6, the J gene TRBJ2-5; TCRdb's D call, TRBD1, is unchecked because there is no DNA. This CDR3 has 15 amino acids. Germline V gives CDR1 SGHDT, CDR2 YYEEEE. Variable domain in full (rest from reference TRBV5-6 and TRBJ2-5): DAGVTQSPTHLIKTRGQQVTLRCSPKSGHDTVSWYQQALGQGPQFIFQYYEEEERQRGNFPDRFSGHQFPNYSSELNVNALLLGDSALYLCASSLVQAREETQYFGPGTRLLVL.

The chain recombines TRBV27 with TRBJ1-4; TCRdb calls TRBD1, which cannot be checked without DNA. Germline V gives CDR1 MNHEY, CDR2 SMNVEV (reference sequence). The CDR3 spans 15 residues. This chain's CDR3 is CASSPAGQAAGKLFF.

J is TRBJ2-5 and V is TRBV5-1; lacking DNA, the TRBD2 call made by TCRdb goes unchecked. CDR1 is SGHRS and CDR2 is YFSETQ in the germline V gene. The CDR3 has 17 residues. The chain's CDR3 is CASSLERGLAAQETQYF.

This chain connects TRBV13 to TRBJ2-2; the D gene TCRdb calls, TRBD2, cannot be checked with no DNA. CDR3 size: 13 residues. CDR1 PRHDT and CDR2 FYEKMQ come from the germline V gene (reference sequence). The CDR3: CASSLEGGGELFF.

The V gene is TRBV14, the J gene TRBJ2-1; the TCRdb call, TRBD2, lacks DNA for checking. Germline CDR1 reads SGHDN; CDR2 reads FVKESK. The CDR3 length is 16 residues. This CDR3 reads CASSQGSGLLIVEQFF.

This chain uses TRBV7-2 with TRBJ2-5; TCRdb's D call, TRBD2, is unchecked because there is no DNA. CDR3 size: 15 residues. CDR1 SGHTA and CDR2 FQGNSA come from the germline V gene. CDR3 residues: CASSPRAGNQETQYF.

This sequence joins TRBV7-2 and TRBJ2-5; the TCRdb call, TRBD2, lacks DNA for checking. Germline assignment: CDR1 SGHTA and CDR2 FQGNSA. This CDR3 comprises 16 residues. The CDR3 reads CASSFRSGGARETQYF.